These 21 T cell receptor beta chains were sequenced from one sample in a study of blood T cells in healthy people across ages. With a J-beta primer mix and a sample-barcoded 5' primer, a second PCR ran about 6 to 11 cycles. TCRdb itself ran the 5' RACE reads through MiXCR, one entry per CDR3 protein. The sample holds about 650,000 distinct CDR3 sequences; less than 40% are singletons and the top ten take approximately 15%. The sample taken for sequencing was blood. These receptors came from an elderly woman in good health.

This clonotype appeared a few times. This rearrangement joins TRBV30 to TRBJ1-1; tentatively, D is TRBD1 (5 bases). CDR3 length: 13 amino acids. The V end was cut by 5 bases, the J end by 1 base, with 11 bases between. CDR1 and CDR2 (germline): GTSNPN, SVGIG (reference sequence). The CDR3 DNA sequence: TGTGCCTGGGAGGGGCAGCCGAACACTGAAGCTTTCTTT. Translating it yields CAWEGQPNTEAFF.

Ten or more counts support this clonotype. The J gene is TRBJ2-5, the V gene TRBV7-9, with 7 bases that match TRBD1. V dropped 5 bases and J dropped 7; count of bases not matched to a gene: 7. This CDR3 region has 13 residues. CDR1 and CDR2 from the germline V gene are SEHNR and FQNEAQ (reference sequence). The CDR3 coding sequence is TGTGCCAGCAGCACGACAGGGCCCATGACCCAGTACTTC. Translated: CASSTTGPMTQYF.

The table lists this clonotype with many counts. The V and J genes are TRBV6-2 or TRBV6-3 and TRBJ2-3; TRBD2 might be the D (6 bases). This CDR3 has 16 amino acids. From germline, CDR1 is MNHEY and CDR2 SVGEGT. V lost 8 bases and J 2 bases, leaving 20 bases between the germline ends. CDR3 DNA sequence: TGTGCCAGCGCCAGAAGGACTATGAGGATCACAGATACGCAGTATTTT. It translates to CASARRTMRITDTQYF.

This clonotype occurred many times. CDR3 DNA sequence: TGTGCCAGCAGCTTCAGTAAAGGAGCTGAGAAAAACATTCAGTACTTC. Protein product: CASSFSKGAEKNIQYF. This chain connects TRBV13 to TRBJ2-4; D is uncertain. V lost 3 bases, J lost 4 bases, and 16 bases lay in between. Germline CDR1 PRHDT, CDR2 FYEKMQ (reference sequence). The CDR3 runs 16 residues.

This clonotype occurred a few times. The rearrangement joins TRBV25-1 to TRBJ2-1, with 13 bases that match TRBD2. Matching the DNA end better, TRBJ2-7 makes the J call doubtful. This CDR3 has 17 residues. Looked up from germline, CDR1 is MGHDK and CDR2 is SYGVNS. CDR3 DNA sequence: TGTGCCAGCAGTGGACTGAGACTAGCGGGGGGCTACAATGAGCAGTACTTC. Translation: CASSGLRLAGGYNEQYF.

This chain links TRBV14 with TRBJ2-7; 15 bases fit TRBD2. Germline loops: CDR1 SGHDN, CDR2 FVKESK. The CDR3 sequence is 18 residues long. Unmatched junction bases numbered 7, after V lost 0 bases and J lost 4 bases. The CDR3 reads CASSQDSGTSGRLYEQYF. CDR3 nucleotides: TGTGCCAGCAGCCAAGATTCCGGGACTAGCGGGAGGCTGTACGAGCAGTACTTC.

The chain has TRBV6-6 and TRBJ2-3, with TRBD2 matching over 9 bases. Germline V gene lookup returns CDR1 MNHNY and CDR2 SVGAGI (reference sequence). This CDR3 is 17 amino acids long. V was clipped by 5 bases and J by 6 bases; unmatched bases: 15. The CDR3, as DNA: TGTGCCAGCAGTCCGTCCGGGATTAGCGGGAGTTTGGATACGCAGTATTTT. Its protein is CASSPSGISGSLDTQYF.

In its sample, this clonotype was seen many times. The gene calls are TRBV5-6 and TRBJ2-6, with D possibly TRBD1 on 6 matching bases. This CDR3 contains 17 residues. The V and J ends lost 7 bases and 1 base respectively, with 18 bases between them. Germline V gene data show CDR1 as SGHDT and CDR2 as YYEEEE. CDR3 sequence reads: CASGLTGKASGANVLTF. The CDR3 DNA follows: TGTGCCAGCGGATTAACAGGGAAGGCTTCTGGGGCCAACGTCCTGACTTTC.

This clonotype was counted many times. The V gene is TRBV7-9, the J gene TRBJ2-7, with D perhaps matching TRBD1 (6 bases). The V end was cut by 8 bases, the J end by 2 bases, with 19 bases between. The length of the CDR3 is 15 residues. From germline, CDR1 is SEHNR and CDR2 FQNEAQ (reference sequence). The CDR3 region is CASQPGQLDAYEQYF. The CDR3 region has the DNA TGTGCCAGCCAACCCGGACAGCTGGACGCCTACGAGCAGTACTTC.

This clonotype was counted at least ten times. The chain combines TRBV20-1 with TRBJ1-2, with TRBD1 matching 9 bases. The CDR3 runs to 14 residues. Trimming took 5 bases from V and 5 from J; bases not matched to a gene: 9. In germline, CDR1 is DFQATT, CDR2 SNEGSKA (reference sequence). The CDR3 DNA is TGCAGTGCTCCACTCGGGGACAGGGCGTATGGCTACACCTTC. Translated: CSAPLGDRAYGYTF.

This clonotype has ten or more counts. This chain links TRBV5-1 with TRBJ2-5; D may correspond to TRBD1 or TRBD2 (5 bases each). Trimming removed 2 bases at V and 2 bases at J, with 10 bases between. The V gene's germline CDR1 is SGHRS and CDR2 YFSETQ. The CDR3 length is 14 residues. Written as DNA, the CDR3 is TGCGCCAGCAGCTTCGGGACGAGACAAGAGACCCAGTACTTC. This sequence encodes CASSFGTRQETQYF.

V gene TRBV7-2 combines with J gene TRBJ2-7, with 8 bases lining up with TRBD1. V shed 5 bases and J 0 bases; nucleotides not matched to a gene: 9. The CDR3 contains 16 residues. Germline V gives CDR1 SGHTA, CDR2 FQGNSA. CDR3 sequence (DNA): TGTGCCAGCAGCCAGGGGGCAGGTTGGAGCTCCTACGAGCAGTACTTC. It yields the protein CASSQGAGWSSYEQYF.

The chain links TRBV28 to TRBJ2-3; TRBD2 matches at 8 bases. The V gene end was trimmed by 4 bases and the J gene end by 5 bases; junction bases not matched to a gene: 5. The CDR3 is made up of 14 amino acids. Germline V gene sequence: CDR1 MDHEN, CDR2 SYDVKM. The CDR3 region is CASSSLTSEDTQYF. CDR3 DNA: TGTGCCAGCAGTTCCCTGACTAGCGAAGATACGCAGTATTTT. Supplemented by reference TRBV28 and TRBJ2-3, the full variable domain reads DVKVTQSSRYLVKRTGEKVFLECVQDMDHENMFWYRQDPGLGLRLIYFSYDVKMKEKGDIPEGYSVSREKKERFSLILESASTNQTSMYLCASSSLTSEDTQYFGPGTRLTVL.

In its sample, this clonotype was seen many times. The chain employs TRBV7-3 and TRBJ1-2; D is undetermined. The V end was cut by 1 base, the J end by 8 bases, with 17 bases between. This CDR3 is 15 amino acids long. The germline V gene has CDR1 SGHTA and CDR2 FQGTGA. In DNA form, the CDR3 reads TGTGCCAGCAGCTTAAAAGCGGGCCAGGTTTCGGGCTACACCTTC. The encoded protein is CASSLKAGQVSGYTF.

This clonotype has only a few counts. The CDR3 reads CASSVALVGAGTDTQYF. The CDR3 DNA sequence: TGTGCCAGCAGCGTAGCATTAGTGGGGGCCGGCACAGATACGCAGTATTTT. V and J are TRBV9 and TRBJ2-3, with D possibly matching TRBD1 (6 bases). This CDR3 has 17 residues. Germline V CDR1 and CDR2: SGDLS, YYNGEE. Trimming removed 0 bases at V and 1 base at J, with 15 bases between.

In this sample, this clonotype turned up a few times. The rearrangement joins TRBV12-5 to TRBJ1-2; D possibly corresponds to TRBD1 (5 bases). The CDR3 covers 14 residues. Trimming left V 0 bases short and J 7 bases short, with 12 bases between. Germline assignment: CDR1 LGHNT and CDR2 FRNRAP. CDR3 DNA: TGTGCTAGTGGTTTGGTAACACTCGGGGGTGGCTACACCTTC. Amino acid sequence: CASGLVTLGGGYTF.

CDR3 loop: CASTDAGSYEQYF. The CDR3 DNA is TGTGCCAGCACGGACGCCGGCTCCTACGAGCAGTACTTC. The gene calls are TRBV7-8 and TRBJ2-7; D unresolved. Germline V gene sequence: CDR1 SGHVS, CDR2 FQNEAQ. The CDR3 has 13 residues. V was clipped by 7 bases and J by 0 bases, with 10 bases between them.

This clonotype was seen at least ten times. V gene TRBV12-3 or TRBV12-4 combines with J gene TRBJ2-7, with a possible D match to TRBD1 (6 bases). V lost 7 bases to trimming and J lost 2 bases, with 12 bases between them. The length of the CDR3 is 13 residues. Here the CDR3 reads CASTLQGTYEQYF. The CDR3 DNA reads TGTGCCAGCACCTTACAGGGTACCTACGAGCAGTACTTC.

This clonotype has just a few counts. V and J are TRBV20-1 and TRBJ1-5, with D possibly matching TRBD1 (5 bases). The V end lost 6 bases, the J end lost 2 bases, and 17 bases lay between the germline ends. The CDR3 is 15 amino acids. CDR1 DFQATT and CDR2 SNEGSKA come from the germline V gene (reference sequence). The CDR3 is CSAIRSGRGNQPQHF. CDR3 sequence (DNA): TGCAGTGCAATCCGGTCGGGACGTGGCAATCAGCCCCAGCATTTT.

About this clonotype: A much larger clone is a single base away; this may be a read error. The chain combines TRBV30 with TRBJ2-7, with 12 positions matching TRBD1. Unmatched junction bases numbered 6, after V lost 2 bases and J lost 7 bases. The CDR3 length is 14 residues. From germline, CDR1 is GTSNPN and CDR2 SVGIG (reference sequence). CDR3 sequence (DNA): TGTGCCTGGAGTAAGGGACAGGGGGCGAATGAGCAGTACTTC. Translation gives CAWSKGQGANEQYF. Full variable domain (missing parts from reference TRBV30 and TRBJ2-7): SQTIHQWPATLVQPVGSPLSLECTVEGTSNPNLYWYRQAAGRGLQLLFYSVGIGQISSEVPQNLSASRPQDRQFILSSKKLLLSDSGFYLCAWSKGQGANEQYFGPGTRLTVT.

This clonotype turned up a few times. This chain joins TRBV21-1 and TRBJ1-1. TRBV21-1 is classified as a pseudogene. CDR3 size: 19 residues. The CDR3, as DNA: TGTGCCAGCAGTAAAAGTAGCGGGTTTGCCCTCTCTCTGAACACTGAAGCTTTCTTT. It is translated as CASSKSSGFALSLNTEAFF.